The clone carrying this TCR beta chain was observed a handful of times. Its specificity is not known. These gene names are mouse names. Coverage ceases 4 residues before the CDR3 finishes, and the germline J gene fills in the end. It was with CD4, CD8alpha, NKG2D, NKG2ACE and other markers that pooled cutaneous lymph node cells were sorted. Once RNA had been extracted, it was reverse transcribed into cDNA to act as the sequencing template. TCRdb keeps only in-frame clones here, not all; method: immunoSEQ multiplex PCR. Observed in the sample are 200,000 to 300,000 clones, none of them singletons. These data belong to a study of CD8+ T cells in alopecia areata. As for the study in general: Female roughly 7-10-week-old C3H/HeJ recipients received skin from roughly 6-12-month-old C3H/HeJ graft donors with spontaneous alopecia. General study points: Especially in alopecia totalis/universalis, lesional scalp showed greater clonality than normal scalp did. Patients displayed less clarity in TCR sharing than mice, a finding possibly related to HLA.

Germline lookup yields CDR1 NSHNY and CDR2 SYGAGN. The CDR3 has 14 amino acids. The V and J ends lost 2 bases and 6 bases, in that order; junction bases with no gene match: 3. The clonotype was recovered from a C3H/HeJ mouse with alopecia areata. Strain MHC haplotype: H2-k. The sequenced sample was CD4+ T cells sorted from a lymph node. The chain combines TRBV13-1 with TRBJ2-1; 9 bases agree with TRBD2. The CDR3 DNA, read in part, is TGTGCCAGCAGTGAGCTGGGGGGGACTGCT. It specifies CASSELGGTA. The complete CDR3 reads CASSELGGTAEQFF.